This TCR beta chain derives from a study of regulatory T cells in long-lasting Graves disease. General study points: Persistent disease favored TRBV28, TRBJ1-2 and TRBJ2-5.

As to this clonotype: Its antigen is still unknown.

Germline CDR1 is MGHDK and CDR2 is SYGVNS. This CDR3 has 15 residues. V was clipped by 3 bases and J by 7 bases; unmatched bases: 9. Arm-PCR of CDR3 regions and iRepertoire HTBI primers were used to build TCR beta libraries. TCRdb independently ran MiXCR on the multiplex PCR reads; one entry per CDR3 protein. Among 500,000 to 800,000 distinct CDR3 sequences, 25% to 35% were seen once, and the ten largest hold 35% to 55%. Sample time point: persistent/refractory GD, antithyroid drugs over 5 years with positive TRAb. PBMC-extracted RNA yielded the TCR library. The input for sequencing was peripheral blood mononuclear cells (PBMCs), taken when the disease was refractory, from a patient treated with antithyroid drugs. This sequence joins TRBV25-1 and TRBJ1-1, with TRBD1 identical over 9 bases. The source is a female donor with Graves disease. CDR3 nucleotides: TGTGCCAGCAGTGAGACGGGACAGGGCAAATTTGAAGCTTTCTTT. Translation gives CASSETGQGKFEAFF.